This is a list of T cell receptor beta chains from one sample in a study of beta chain features in type 1 diabetes. Some clones are missing from TCRdb's copy, which holds only in-frame ones; the method was immunoSEQ multiplex PCR. The sample carries about 160,000 clones, roughly 60% recorded once. What was sequenced was naive CD4+ T cells from blood. These receptors were obtained from a man aged 30 to 39 with type 1 diabetes. Both conserved end residues are part of each CDR3. Each record gives: clone size, V gene, J gene, D gene, CDR3 DNA, CDR3 protein. A D gene is named only where the DNA matches it firmly. Clone size is given for some rows only: seen once, a few or many times, or a class if the clone is expanded.

few	TRBV30	TRBJ2-1	.	TGTGCCTGGGAACGACTGAACAATGAGCAGTTCTTC	CAWERLNNEQFF
.	TRBV28	TRBJ2-4	TRBD1	TGTGCCAGCAGTTCAGGGACAGTGAAAAACATTCAGTACTTC	CASSSGTVKNIQYF
.	TRBV11-2	TRBJ2-5	.	TGTGCCAGCAGCCAGGGCCCAGAGACCCAGTACTTC	CASSQGPETQYF
.	TRBV10-1	TRBJ2-3	.	TGCGCCAGCAGTGGAACAGGGACAGATACGCAGTATTTT	CASSGTGTDTQYF
.	TRBV20-1	TRBJ1-5	.	TGCAGTGTAGGGAATCAGCCCCAGCATTTT	CSVGNQPQHF
.	TRBV30	TRBJ2-1	.	TGTGCCTGGAGTGATAGCGTTAAGCAGTTCTTC	CAWSDSVKQFF
few	TRBV30	TRBJ2-2	.	TGTGCCTGGAGTGTACCCCCGGACAGCAAGAACACCGGGGAGCTGTTTTTT	CAWSVPPDSKNTGELFF
few	TRBV10-3	TRBJ2-1	.	TGTGCCATCAGCGACAGTGGGAGCTCCTACAATGAGCAGTTCTTC	CAISDSGSSYNEQFF
once	TRBV7-6	TRBJ1-4	.	TGTGCCAGCAGCTTATGGGCAACTAATGAAAAACTGTTTTTT	CASSLWATNEKLFF
.	TRBV20-1	TRBJ2-1	.	TGCAGTGCTAGAAGATACAATGAGCAGTTCTTC	CSARRYNEQFF
few	TRBV29-1	TRBJ2-7	TRBD1	TGCAGCGTAGGGACAGTCAGCTACGAGCAGTACTTC	CSVGTVSYEQYF
.	TRBV10-1	TRBJ2-2	.	TGCGCCAGCAGTCACACCGGGGAGCTGTTTTTT	CASSHTGELFF
.	TRBV11-2	TRBJ2-4	TRBD2	TGTGCCAGCAGCCGGCCCGGGGGGGCCAAAAACATTCAGTACTTC	CASSRPGGAKNIQYF
.	TRBV25-1	TRBJ2-7	.	TGTGCCAGCAGTGAGCCCGGACACTACGAGCAGTACTTC	CASSEPGHYEQYF
.	TRBV29-1	TRBJ2-3	.	TGCAGCGTGACGCCGCGTGCTCGGGATACGCAGTATTTT	CSVTPRARDTQYF